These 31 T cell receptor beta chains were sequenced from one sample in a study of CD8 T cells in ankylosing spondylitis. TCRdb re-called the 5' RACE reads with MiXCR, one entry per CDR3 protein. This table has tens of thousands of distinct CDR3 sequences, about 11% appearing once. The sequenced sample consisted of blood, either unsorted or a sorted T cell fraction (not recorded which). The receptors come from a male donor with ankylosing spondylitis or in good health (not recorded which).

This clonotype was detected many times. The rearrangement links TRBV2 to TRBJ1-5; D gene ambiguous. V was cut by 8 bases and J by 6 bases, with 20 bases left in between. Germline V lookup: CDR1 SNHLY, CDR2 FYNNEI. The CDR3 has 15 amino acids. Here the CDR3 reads CASARTDGLRQPQHF. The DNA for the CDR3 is TGTGCCAGCGCAAGGACGGACGGATTGCGTCAGCCCCAGCATTTT.

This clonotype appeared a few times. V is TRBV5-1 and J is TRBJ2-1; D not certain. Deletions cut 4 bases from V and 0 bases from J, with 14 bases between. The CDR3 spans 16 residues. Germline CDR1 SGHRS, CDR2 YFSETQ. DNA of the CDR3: TGCGCCAGCAGCACCCGAGCCTCCTCCTCCTACAATGAGCAGTTCTTC. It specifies CASSTRASSSYNEQFF.

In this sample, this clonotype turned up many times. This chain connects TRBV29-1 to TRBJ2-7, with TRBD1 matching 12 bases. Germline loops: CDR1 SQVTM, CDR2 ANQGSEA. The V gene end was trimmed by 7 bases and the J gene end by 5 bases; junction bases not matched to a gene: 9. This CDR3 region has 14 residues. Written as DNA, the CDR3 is TGCAGCGCCGCCGCCGGGACAGGGGGCAACGAGCAGTACTTC. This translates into CSAAAGTGGNEQYF.

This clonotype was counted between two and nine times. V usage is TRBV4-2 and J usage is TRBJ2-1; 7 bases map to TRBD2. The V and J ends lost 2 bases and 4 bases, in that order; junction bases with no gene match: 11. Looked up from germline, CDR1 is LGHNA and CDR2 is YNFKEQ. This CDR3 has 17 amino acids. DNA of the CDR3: TGTGCCAGCAGCCAAACCGAGAGGAGGGGAGGGTACAATGAGCAGTTCTTC. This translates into CASSQTERRGGYNEQFF.

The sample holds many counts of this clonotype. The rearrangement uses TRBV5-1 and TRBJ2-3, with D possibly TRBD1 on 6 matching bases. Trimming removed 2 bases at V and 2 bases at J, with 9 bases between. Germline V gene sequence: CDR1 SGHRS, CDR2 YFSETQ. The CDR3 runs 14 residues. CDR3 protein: CASSLGGHTDTQYF. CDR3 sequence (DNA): TGCGCCAGCAGCTTAGGGGGACACACAGATACGCAGTATTTT.

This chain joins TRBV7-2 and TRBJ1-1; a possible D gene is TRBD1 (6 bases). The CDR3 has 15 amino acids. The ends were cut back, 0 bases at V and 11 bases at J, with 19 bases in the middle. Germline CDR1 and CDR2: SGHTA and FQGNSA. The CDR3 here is CASSLAGTGLGNAFF. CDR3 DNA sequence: TGTGCCAGCAGCTTAGCGGGAACAGGGCTGGGGAATGCTTTCTTT.

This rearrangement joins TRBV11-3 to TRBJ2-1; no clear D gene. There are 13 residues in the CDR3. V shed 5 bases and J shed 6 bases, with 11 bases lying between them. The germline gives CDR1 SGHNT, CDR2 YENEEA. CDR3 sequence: CASSEQSFNEQFF. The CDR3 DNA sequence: TGTGCCAGCAGCGAACAAAGCTTCAATGAGCAGTTCTTC.

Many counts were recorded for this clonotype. The CDR3 loop is CASSEDTFTGELFF. The CDR3 bases are TGCGCCAGCAGCGAAGACACGTTCACCGGGGAGCTGTTTTTT. The chain has TRBV5-1 and TRBJ2-2; D not resolved. Germline V CDR1 and CDR2: SGHRS, YFSETQ. With 4 bases removed from V and 4 bases from J, the gap between germline ends came to 11 bases. The CDR3 is 14 residues long.

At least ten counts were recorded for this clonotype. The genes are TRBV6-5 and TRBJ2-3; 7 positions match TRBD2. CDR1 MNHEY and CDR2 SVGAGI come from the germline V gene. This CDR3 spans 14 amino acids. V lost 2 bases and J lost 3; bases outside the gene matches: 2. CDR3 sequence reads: CASSYLGGTDTQYF. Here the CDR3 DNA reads TGTGCCAGCAGTTACCTGGGAGGGACAGATACGCAGTATTTT.

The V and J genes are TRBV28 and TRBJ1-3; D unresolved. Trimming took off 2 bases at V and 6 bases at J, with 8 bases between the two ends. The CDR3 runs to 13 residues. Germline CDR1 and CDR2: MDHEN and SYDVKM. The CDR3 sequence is CASSLGGTNTIYF. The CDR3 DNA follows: TGTGCCAGCAGTTTAGGTGGAACAAACACCATATATTTT.

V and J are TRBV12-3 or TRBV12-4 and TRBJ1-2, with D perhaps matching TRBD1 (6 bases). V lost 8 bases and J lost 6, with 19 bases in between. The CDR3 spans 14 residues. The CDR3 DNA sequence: TGTGCCAGCCGCCGAGTGGGGGCTTCGGATGGCTACACCTTC. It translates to CASRRVGASDGYTF.

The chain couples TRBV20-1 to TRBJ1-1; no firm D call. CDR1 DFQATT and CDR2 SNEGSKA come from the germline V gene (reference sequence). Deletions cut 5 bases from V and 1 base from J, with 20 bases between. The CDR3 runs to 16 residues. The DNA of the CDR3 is TGCAGTGCTCCCTCGGGAAGCCAGCTCAAGAACACTGAAGCTTTCTTT. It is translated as CSAPSGSQLKNTEAFF.

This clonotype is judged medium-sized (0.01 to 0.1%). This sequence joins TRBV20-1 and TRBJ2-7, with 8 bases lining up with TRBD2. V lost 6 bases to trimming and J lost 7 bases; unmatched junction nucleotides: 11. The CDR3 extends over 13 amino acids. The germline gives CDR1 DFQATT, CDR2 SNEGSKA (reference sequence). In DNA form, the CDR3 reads TGCAGTGCCCCCACCCAGCGGGGGTCTGAGCAGTACTTC. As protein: CSAPTQRGSEQYF.

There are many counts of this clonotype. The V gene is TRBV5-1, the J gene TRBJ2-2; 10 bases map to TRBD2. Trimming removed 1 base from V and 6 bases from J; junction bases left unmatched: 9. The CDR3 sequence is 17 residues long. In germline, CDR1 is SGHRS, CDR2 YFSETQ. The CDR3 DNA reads TGCGCCAGCAGCTTGCCCCGGACTAGCGGTAGCGCCGGGGAGCTGTTTTTT. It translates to CASSLPRTSGSAGELFF.

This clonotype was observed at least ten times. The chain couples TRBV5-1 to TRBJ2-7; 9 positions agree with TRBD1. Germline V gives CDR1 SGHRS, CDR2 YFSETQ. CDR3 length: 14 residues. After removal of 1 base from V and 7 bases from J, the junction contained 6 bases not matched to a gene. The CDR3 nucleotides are TGCGCCAGCAGCTTGCAACAGGGGGCGAGGGAGCAGTACTTC. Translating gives CASSLQQGAREQYF. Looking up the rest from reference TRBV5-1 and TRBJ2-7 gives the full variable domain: KAGVTQTPRYLIKTRGQQVTLSCSPISGHRSVSWYQQTPGQGLQFLFEYFSETQRNKGNFPGRFSGRQFSNSRSEMNVSTLELGDSALYLCASSLQQGAREQYFGPGTRLTVT.

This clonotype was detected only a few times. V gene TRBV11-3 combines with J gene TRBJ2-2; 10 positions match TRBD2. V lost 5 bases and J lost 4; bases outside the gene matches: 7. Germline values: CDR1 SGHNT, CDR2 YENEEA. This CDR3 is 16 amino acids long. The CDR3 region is CASSPGLAETTGELFF. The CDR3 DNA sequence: TGTGCCAGCAGCCCCGGACTAGCGGAGACCACCGGGGAGCTGTTTTTT.

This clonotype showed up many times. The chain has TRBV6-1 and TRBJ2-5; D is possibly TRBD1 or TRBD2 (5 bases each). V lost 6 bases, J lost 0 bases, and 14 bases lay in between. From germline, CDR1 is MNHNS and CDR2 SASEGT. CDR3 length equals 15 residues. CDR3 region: CASRMGTAYQETQYF. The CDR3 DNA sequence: TGTGCCAGCAGGATGGGGACGGCGTACCAAGAGACCCAGTACTTC.

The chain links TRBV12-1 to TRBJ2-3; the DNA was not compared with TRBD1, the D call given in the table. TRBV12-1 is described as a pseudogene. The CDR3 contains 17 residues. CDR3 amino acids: CASSPGLLSGVPDTQYF. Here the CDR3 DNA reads TGTGCCAGCAGCCCCGGGCTCCTCTCGGGCGTTCCAGATACGCAGTATTTT.

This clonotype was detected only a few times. The CDR3 bases are TGCAGTGTCAAGGGTCTCACTGAAGCTTTCTTT. It codes for CSVKGLTEAFF. The V and J genes are TRBV20-1 and TRBJ1-1, with unresolved D. Trimming left V 7 bases short and J 4 bases short, with 10 bases between. Germline CDR1 and CDR2: DFQATT and SNEGSKA (reference sequence). The CDR3 is 11 amino acids.

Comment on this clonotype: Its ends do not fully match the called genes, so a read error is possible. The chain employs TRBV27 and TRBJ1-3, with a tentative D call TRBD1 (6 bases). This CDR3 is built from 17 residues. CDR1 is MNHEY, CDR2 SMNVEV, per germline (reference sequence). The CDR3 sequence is CASSHLQGPSSGNTVYF. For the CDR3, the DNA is TGTGCCAGCAGTCACCTACAGGGACCAAGCTCTGGAAACACCGTATATTTT.

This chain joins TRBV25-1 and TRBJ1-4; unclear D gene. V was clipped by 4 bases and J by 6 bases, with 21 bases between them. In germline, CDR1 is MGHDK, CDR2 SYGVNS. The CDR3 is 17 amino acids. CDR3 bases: TGTGCCAGCAGTGCTCCCCTGGAAGGGCAGCCATATGAAAAACTGTTTTTT. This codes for CASSAPLEGQPYEKLFF.

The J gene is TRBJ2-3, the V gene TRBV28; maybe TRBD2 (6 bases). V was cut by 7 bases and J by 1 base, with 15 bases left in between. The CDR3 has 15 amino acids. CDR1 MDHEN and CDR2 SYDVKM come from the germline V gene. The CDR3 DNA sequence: TGTGCCAGCACCCGTGGAGCGGGCGGCACAGATACGCAGTATTTT. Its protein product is CASTRGAGGTDTQYF.

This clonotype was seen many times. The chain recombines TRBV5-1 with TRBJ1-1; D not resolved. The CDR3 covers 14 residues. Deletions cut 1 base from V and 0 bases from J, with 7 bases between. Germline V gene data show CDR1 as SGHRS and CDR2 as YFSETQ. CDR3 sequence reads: CASSLTIMNTEAFF. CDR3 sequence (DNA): TGCGCCAGCAGCTTGACCATCATGAACACTGAAGCTTTCTTT.

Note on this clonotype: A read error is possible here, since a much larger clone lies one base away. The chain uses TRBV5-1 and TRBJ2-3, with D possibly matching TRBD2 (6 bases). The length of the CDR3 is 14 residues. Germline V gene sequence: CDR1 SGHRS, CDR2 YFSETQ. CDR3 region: CDSSNAGPTDTQYF. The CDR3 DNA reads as TGCGACAGCAGCAACGCGGGACCCACAGATACGCAGTATTTT.

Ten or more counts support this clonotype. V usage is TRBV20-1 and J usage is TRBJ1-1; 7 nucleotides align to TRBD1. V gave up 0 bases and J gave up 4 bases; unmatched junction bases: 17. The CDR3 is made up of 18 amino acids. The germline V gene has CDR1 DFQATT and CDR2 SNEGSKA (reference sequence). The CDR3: CSARDGNPGGGYSTEAFF. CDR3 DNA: TGCAGTGCTAGAGATGGCAACCCAGGGGGAGGGTATAGCACTGAAGCTTTCTTT.

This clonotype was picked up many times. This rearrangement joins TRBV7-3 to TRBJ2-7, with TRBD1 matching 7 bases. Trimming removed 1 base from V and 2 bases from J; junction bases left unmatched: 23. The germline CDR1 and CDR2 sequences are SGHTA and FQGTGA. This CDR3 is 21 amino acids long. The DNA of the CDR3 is TGTGCCAGCAGCTTAAGGGTAGAGGGGGACAGAGCTACCTCCCGAACCTACGAGCAGTACTTC. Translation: CASSLRVEGDRATSRTYEQYF.

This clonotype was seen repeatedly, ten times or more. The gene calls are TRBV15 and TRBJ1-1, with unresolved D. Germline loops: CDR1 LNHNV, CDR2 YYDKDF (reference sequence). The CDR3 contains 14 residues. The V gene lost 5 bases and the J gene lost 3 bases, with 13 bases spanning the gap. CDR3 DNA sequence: TGTGCCACCAGCTCACGGATGTTTGACACTGAAGCTTTCTTT. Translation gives CATSSRMFDTEAFF.

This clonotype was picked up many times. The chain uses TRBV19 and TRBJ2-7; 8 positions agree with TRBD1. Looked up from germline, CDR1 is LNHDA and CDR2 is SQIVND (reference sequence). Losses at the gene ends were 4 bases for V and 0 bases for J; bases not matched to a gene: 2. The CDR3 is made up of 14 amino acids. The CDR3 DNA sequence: TGTGCCAGTAGTACCGGGACAGGCTCCTACGAGCAGTACTTC. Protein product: CASSTGTGSYEQYF.

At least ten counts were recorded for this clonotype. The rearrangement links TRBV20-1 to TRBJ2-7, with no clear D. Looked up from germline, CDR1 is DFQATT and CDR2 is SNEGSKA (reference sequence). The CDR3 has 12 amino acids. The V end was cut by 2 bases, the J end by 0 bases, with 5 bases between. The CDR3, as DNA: TGCAGTGCTAGACAGAGCTCCTACGAGCAGTACTTC. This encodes CSARQSSYEQYF.

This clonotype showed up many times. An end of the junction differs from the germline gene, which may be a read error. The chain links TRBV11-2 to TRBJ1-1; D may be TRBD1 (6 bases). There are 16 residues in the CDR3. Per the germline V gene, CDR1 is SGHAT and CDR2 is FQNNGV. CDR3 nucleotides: TGTGCCAGCAGCCTAGACAGGCAACTTATGAACACTGAAGCTTTCTTT. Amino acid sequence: CASSLDRQLMNTEAFF.

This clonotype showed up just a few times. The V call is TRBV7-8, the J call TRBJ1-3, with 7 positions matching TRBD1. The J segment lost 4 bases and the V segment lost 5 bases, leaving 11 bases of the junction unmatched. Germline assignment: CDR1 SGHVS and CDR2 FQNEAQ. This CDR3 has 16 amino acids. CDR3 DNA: TGTGCCAGCAGCGACAAGACAGGGTTGGAGGGAAACACCATATATTTT. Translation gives CASSDKTGLEGNTIYF.